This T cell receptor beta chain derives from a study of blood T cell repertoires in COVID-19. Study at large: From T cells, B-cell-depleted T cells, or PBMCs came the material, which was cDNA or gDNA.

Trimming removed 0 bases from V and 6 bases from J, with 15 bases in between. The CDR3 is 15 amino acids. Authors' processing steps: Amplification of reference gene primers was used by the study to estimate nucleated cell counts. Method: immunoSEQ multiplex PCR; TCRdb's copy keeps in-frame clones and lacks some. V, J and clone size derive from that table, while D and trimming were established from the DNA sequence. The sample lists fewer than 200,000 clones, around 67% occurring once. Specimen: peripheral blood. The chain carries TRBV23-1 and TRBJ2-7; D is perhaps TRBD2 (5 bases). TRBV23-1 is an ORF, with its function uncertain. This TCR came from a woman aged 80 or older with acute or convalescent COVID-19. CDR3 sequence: CASSQSRRPIGEQYF. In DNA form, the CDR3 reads TGCGCCAGCAGTCAATCGAGGAGGCCAATAGGCGAGCAGTACTTC.